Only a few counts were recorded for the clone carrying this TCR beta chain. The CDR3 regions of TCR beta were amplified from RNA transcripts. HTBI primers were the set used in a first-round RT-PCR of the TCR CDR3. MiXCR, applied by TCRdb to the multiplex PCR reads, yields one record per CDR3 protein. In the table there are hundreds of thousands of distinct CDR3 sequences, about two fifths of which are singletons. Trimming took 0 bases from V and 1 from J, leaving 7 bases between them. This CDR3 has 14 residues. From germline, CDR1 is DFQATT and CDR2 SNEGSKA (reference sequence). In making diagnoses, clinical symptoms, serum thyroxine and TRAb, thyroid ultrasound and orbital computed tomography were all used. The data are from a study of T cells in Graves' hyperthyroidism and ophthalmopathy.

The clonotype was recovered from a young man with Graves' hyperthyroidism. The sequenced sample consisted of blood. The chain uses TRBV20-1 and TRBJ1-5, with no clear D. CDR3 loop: CSARDLTSNQPQHF. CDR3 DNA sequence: TGCAGTGCTAGAGATCTTACCAGCAATCAGCCCCAGCATTTT.